Shown below are 10 T cell receptor beta chains from a single sample sequenced in a study of T cell responses to AZD1222 COVID-19 vaccine. Sequencing used immunoSEQ multiplex PCR; TCRdb keeps in-frame clones, though not all of them. Of some 97,000 clones in the sample, 85% to 90% were seen once. The specimen was peripheral blood, collected on day 0 of AZD1222 vaccination. The origin of the receptors is an adult in good health.

For the CDR3, the DNA is TGCGCCAGCAGCTTGGTCTTTCTGGACAGGGAAGCTTTCTTT. Protein: CASSLVFLDREAFF. This rearrangement joins TRBV5-1 to TRBJ1-1; 7 nucleotides align to TRBD1. Losses at the gene ends were 0 bases for V and 8 bases for J; bases not matched to a gene: 7. Germline V lookup: CDR1 SGHRS, CDR2 YFSETQ. The CDR3 runs 14 residues.

The genes are TRBV12-3 or TRBV12-4 and TRBJ2-3, with D perhaps matching TRBD2 (6 bases). V lost 8 bases, J lost 2 bases, and 11 bases lay in between. The CDR3 has 13 amino acids. Here the CDR3 reads CASRRGITDTQYF. In DNA form, the CDR3 reads TGTGCCAGCCGGCGGGGAATCACAGATACGCAGTATTTT.

The chain links TRBV15 to TRBJ1-2, with 12 bases lining up with TRBD1. CDR1 LNHNV and CDR2 YYDKDF come from the germline V gene (reference sequence). The CDR3 consists of 14 residues. Trimming removed 5 bases from V and 4 bases from J; junction bases left unmatched: 2. The CDR3 DNA reads TGTGCCACCAGCCGGGACAGGGGGCTCTATGGCTACACCTTC. Translating gives CATSRDRGLYGYTF.

This clone has just one count. This chain links TRBV29-1 with TRBJ2-5; TRBD2 matches 9 bases. Trimming removed 7 bases from V and 2 bases from J; junction bases left unmatched: 8. The length of the CDR3 is 14 residues. Germline values: CDR1 SQVTM, CDR2 ANQGSEA. The chain's CDR3 is CSATVSGGQETQYF. The CDR3 DNA is TGCAGCGCCACCGTTAGCGGGGGTCAAGAGACCCAGTACTTC.

The CDR3 DNA reads as TGTGCCAGCAGCCCCAACTATTACCGGGAGAACACTGAAGCTTTCTTT. Translated, it gives CASSPNYYRENTEAFF. V and J are TRBV7-9 and TRBJ1-1; no definite D call. The CDR3 has 16 amino acids. Germline lookup yields CDR1 SEHNR and CDR2 FQNEAQ (reference sequence). V was trimmed by 5 bases and J by 1 base, leaving 17 bases between them.

The genes are TRBV27 and TRBJ2-7, with 12 bases lining up with TRBD1. V gave up 0 bases and J gave up 3 bases; unmatched junction bases: 6. The length of the CDR3 is 17 residues. CDR1 and CDR2 (germline): MNHEY, SMNVEV (reference sequence). CDR3 residues: CASSLSGGQGALYEQYF. The CDR3 DNA is TGTGCCAGCAGTTTATCGGGGGGACAGGGGGCTCTCTACGAGCAGTACTTC.

The chain employs TRBV6-2 or TRBV6-3 and TRBJ1-2; D not certain. This CDR3 is 15 amino acids long. Trimming stripped 0 bases from V and 4 bases from J, with 12 bases between. Per germline, CDR1 MNHEY and CDR2 SVGEGT. The CDR3 sequence: CASSYSRQDPYGYTF. The CDR3 region has the DNA TGTGCCAGCAGTTACTCTCGGCAGGATCCCTATGGCTACACCTTC.

The genes are TRBV5-3 and TRBJ2-7, with 7 bases lining up with TRBD1. TRBV5-3 is marked as an open reading frame, function uncertain. The CDR3 length is 16 residues. V lost 4 bases and J lost 5; bases outside the gene matches: 15. DNA of the CDR3: TGTGCCAGAAGCGCCAATAACAGTCGAGGGGGCAACGAGCAGTACTTC. This translates into CARSANNSRGGNEQYF.

The CDR3 DNA sequence: TGTGCCAGCTCACCGAGAGCGGGAGCCTACGAGCAGTACTTC. It encodes CASSPRAGAYEQYF. The chain recombines TRBV2 with TRBJ2-7; 8 bases fit TRBD2. The germline V gene has CDR1 SNHLY and CDR2 FYNNEI. V gave up 8 bases and J gave up 2 bases; unmatched junction bases: 8. The CDR3 runs 14 residues.

The count of this clone is one. The rearrangement uses TRBV29-1 and TRBJ2-7; D unresolved. CDR3 length: 11 residues. Per germline, CDR1 SQVTM and CDR2 ANQGSEA. The V gene lost 7 bases and the J gene lost 3 bases, with 10 bases spanning the gap. The CDR3 protein is CSALVDYEQYF. CDR3 sequence (DNA): TGCAGCGCCCTAGTAGACTACGAGCAGTACTTC.